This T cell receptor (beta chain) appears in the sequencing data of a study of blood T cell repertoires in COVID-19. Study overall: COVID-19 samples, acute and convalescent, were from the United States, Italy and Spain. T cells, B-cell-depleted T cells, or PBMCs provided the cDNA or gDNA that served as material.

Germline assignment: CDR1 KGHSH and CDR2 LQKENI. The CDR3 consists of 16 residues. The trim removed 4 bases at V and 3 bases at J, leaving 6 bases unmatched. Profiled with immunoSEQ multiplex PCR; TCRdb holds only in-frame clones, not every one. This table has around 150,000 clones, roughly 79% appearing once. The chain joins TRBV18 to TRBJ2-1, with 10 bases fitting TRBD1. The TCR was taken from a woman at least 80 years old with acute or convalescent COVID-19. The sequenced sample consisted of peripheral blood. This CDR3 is CASSQDRGGNYNEQFF. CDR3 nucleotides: TGTGCCAGCTCACAGGACAGGGGGGGTAACTACAATGAGCAGTTCTTC.